Below, 18 T cell receptor beta chains from the same sample are listed, as sequenced in a study of T-cell reconstitution after alpha-beta-depleted transplantation in children. Unique molecular identifiers were incorporated during preparation of the TCRbeta library. TCRdb reprocessed the PCR reads via MiXCR and lists one record per CDR3 protein. Altogether almost 500,000 distinct CDR3 sequences are present, under 15% being singletons, with the ten largest covering approximately 5.4%. Sequenced material: PBMCs from the stem cell graft donor, taken from the stem cell graft. The source is a human donor who donated a stem cell graft to a child with combined immunodeficiency.

This clonotype has a handful of counts. The chain has TRBV6-1 and TRBJ2-3, with D perhaps TRBD1 or TRBD2 (7 bases each). The CDR3 contains 15 residues. Trimming removed 6 bases from V and 2 bases from J, with 15 bases in between. From germline, CDR1 is MNHNS and CDR2 SASEGT. CDR3 residues: CASSARGGYTDTQYF. CDR3 DNA sequence: TGTGCCAGCAGCGCCAGGGGGGGCTACACAGATACGCAGTATTTT.

The chain carries TRBV5-1 and TRBJ2-5; 8 nucleotides line up with TRBD2. The germline gives CDR1 SGHRS, CDR2 YFSETQ. After removal of 5 bases from V and 1 base from J, the junction contained 7 bases not matched to a gene. The CDR3 spans 15 residues. CDR3 bases: TGCGCCAGCAGTTCCGGGACTAGTTCCCAAGAGACCCAGTACTTC. Residues: CASSSGTSSQETQYF.

The sample holds many counts of this clonotype. The chain joins TRBV9 to TRBJ1-2; D gene unclear. CDR3 length: 14 residues. Trimming took off 4 bases at V and 1 base at J, with 11 bases between the two ends. Germline CDR1 SGDLS, CDR2 YYNGEE. CDR3 region: CASSQHEGNYGYTF. CDR3 DNA: TGTGCCAGCAGCCAACATGAGGGTAACTATGGCTACACCTTC. The full variable domain, rest sourced from reference TRBV9 and TRBJ1-2, is DSGVTQTPKHLITATGQRVTLRCSPRSGDLSVYWYQQSLDQGLQFLIQYYNGEERAKGNILERFSAQQFPDLHSELNLSSLELGDSALYFCASSQHEGNYGYTFGSGTRLTVV.

CDR3 DNA: TGTGCCATCAGTGAGTCACAGGGGAGGAGTAACTATGGCTACACCTTC. It specifies CAISESQGRSNYGYTF. The chain joins TRBV10-3 to TRBJ1-2, with TRBD1 matching over 7 bases. Germline V gene data show CDR1 as ENHRY and CDR2 as SYGVKD. V trimming: 0 bases; J trimming: 1 base; junction bases outside the gene matches: 5. The CDR3 has 16 residues.

This clonotype was found many times. This sequence joins TRBV7-9 and TRBJ1-5, with D uncertain. Trimming took 3 bases from V and 4 from J, leaving 4 bases between them. This CDR3 has 12 residues. Germline CDR1 and CDR2: SEHNR and FQNEAQ (reference sequence). The CDR3 spells CASSLSNQPQHF. Written as DNA, the CDR3 is TGTGCCAGCAGCTTGAGTAATCAGCCCCAGCATTTT.

This chain links TRBV7-2 with TRBJ2-5, with no clear D. This CDR3 spans 12 amino acids. Germline CDR1 SGHTA, CDR2 FQGNSA. Trimming left V 4 bases short and J 13 bases short, with 16 bases between. CDR3 in DNA: TGTGCCAGCAGCTCGGTGTTGGGAAGGTTGTACTTC. This gives the protein CASSSVLGRLYF.

V gene TRBV3-1 combines with J gene TRBJ2-4; no clear D. The V gene lost 1 base and the J gene lost 2 bases, with 15 bases spanning the gap. Germline CDR1 LGHDT, CDR2 YNNKEL (reference sequence). This CDR3 has 17 amino acids. The CDR3 DNA is TGTGCCAGCAGCCAAGGTTCCCCGGCGACGTCCAAAAACATTCAGTACTTC. It is translated as CASSQGSPATSKNIQYF.

This clonotype has only a few counts. J is TRBJ1-1 and V is TRBV12-3 or TRBV12-4; D perhaps matches TRBD1 (5 bases). CDR3 length equals 14 residues. Trimming left V 1 base short and J 3 bases short, with 9 bases between. The CDR3 sequence: CASSLGGSYTEAFF. The CDR3 DNA reads as TGTGCCAGCAGTTTAGGGGGGTCCTACACTGAAGCTTTCTTT.

This rearrangement joins TRBV20-1 to TRBJ2-1; the D call may be TRBD1 or TRBD2 (5 bases each). The CDR3 is 15 residues long. V was pared by 5 bases and J by 10 bases, with 24 bases between. Per the germline V gene, CDR1 is DFQATT and CDR2 is SNEGSKA (reference sequence). The CDR3: CSAGPGSGWGREQFF. CDR3 nucleotides: TGCAGTGCTGGACCGGGTTCGGGATGGGGACGGGAGCAGTTCTTC.

J is TRBJ1-1 and V is TRBV7-3; 9 bases are shared with TRBD1. Germline-derived CDR1 and CDR2 are SGHTA and FQGTGA. V lost 6 bases and J lost 3; bases outside the gene matches: 14. This CDR3 contains 17 residues. CDR3 DNA sequence: TGTGCCAGCAGTCTTAACGTGGACAGGGGCCGATACACTGAAGCTTTCTTT. Translating gives CASSLNVDRGRYTEAFF.

The table lists this clonotype with many counts. This chain joins TRBV5-1 and TRBJ2-3, with 7 bases aligning to TRBD2. Germline CDR1 is SGHRS and CDR2 is YFSETQ. The CDR3 loop spans 14 amino acids. V lost 4 bases to trimming and J lost 4 bases; unmatched junction nucleotides: 6. The CDR3 DNA sequence: TGCGCCAGCAGCCTGGGACTAACTCCAGATACGCAGTATTTT. Translating gives CASSLGLTPDTQYF.

The V call is TRBV30, the J call TRBJ1-1; TRBD1 is a possible D gene (5 bases). Germline V gives CDR1 GTSNPN, CDR2 SVGIG (reference sequence). The CDR3 has 13 residues. Trimming shortened V by 5 bases and J by 1 base, and 11 bases separated the two germline ends. The CDR3 here is CAWDRQRNTEAFF. CDR3 bases: TGTGCCTGGGATCGACAGAGGAACACTGAAGCTTTCTTT.

The table lists this clonotype with a few counts. V usage is TRBV6-1 and J usage is TRBJ2-5; maybe TRBD1 (7 bases). This CDR3 is built from 15 residues. Germline assignment: CDR1 MNHNS and CDR2 SASEGT. Trimming removed 6 bases at V and 1 base at J, with 15 bases between. Here the CDR3 reads CASSPGGGIQETQYF. The CDR3 DNA reads TGTGCCAGCAGCCCCGGAGGGGGCATCCAAGAGACCCAGTACTTC.

The gene calls are TRBV29-1 and TRBJ1-1; weak D call: TRBD1 (5 bases). The CDR3 contains 12 residues. Germline-derived CDR1 and CDR2 are SQVTM and ANQGSEA. V was shortened by 4 bases and J by 5 bases, with 11 bases between the two germline ends. DNA for the CDR3: TGCAGCGTTGGCGGGGGAAGGACTGAAGCTTTCTTT. Protein sequence: CSVGGGRTEAFF.

Ten or more counts support this clonotype. J is TRBJ2-5 and V is TRBV7-9, with 7 bases matching TRBD2. The CDR3 has 16 residues. Trimming took 0 bases from V and 3 from J; bases not matched to a gene: 7. Germline CDR1 is SEHNR and CDR2 is FQNEAQ (reference sequence). DNA for the CDR3: TGTGCCAGCAGCTTAGCGAAGATGGGGGGGAAAGAGACCCAGTACTTC. This translates into CASSLAKMGGKETQYF.

This clonotype has just a few counts. V and J are TRBV20-1 and TRBJ2-1, with 7 bases identical to TRBD2. This CDR3 is built from 15 residues. V lost 5 bases and J lost 0; bases outside the gene matches: 7. CDR1 and CDR2 from the germline V gene are DFQATT and SNEGSKA (reference sequence). CDR3: CSAWEGPSSYNEQFF. In DNA form, the CDR3 reads TGCAGTGCTTGGGAGGGGCCCAGCTCCTACAATGAGCAGTTCTTC.

This clonotype was observed a few times. A junction end diverges from the germline sequence, so it may reflect a read error. In DNA, the CDR3 is TGTGCTAGCAGCGCAACAGGGGCGGGGGAGCAGTACTTC. Protein: CASSATGAGEQYF. The chain couples TRBV7-7 to TRBJ2-7; possible D gene TRBD1, 7 bases. Germline V gene lookup returns CDR1 SSHAT and CDR2 FNYEAQ (reference sequence). This CDR3 has 13 residues.

This clonotype was seen at least ten times. This chain uses TRBV6-5 with TRBJ2-7, with D perhaps TRBD1 or TRBD2 (5 bases each). This CDR3 contains 13 residues. Per the germline V gene, CDR1 is MNHEY and CDR2 is SVGAGI. The V end lost 0 bases, the J end lost 5 bases, and 8 bases lay between the germline ends. The CDR3, as DNA: TGTGCCAGCAGTTACTCCTTGGGGGACGAGCAGTACTTC. It specifies CASSYSLGDEQYF.